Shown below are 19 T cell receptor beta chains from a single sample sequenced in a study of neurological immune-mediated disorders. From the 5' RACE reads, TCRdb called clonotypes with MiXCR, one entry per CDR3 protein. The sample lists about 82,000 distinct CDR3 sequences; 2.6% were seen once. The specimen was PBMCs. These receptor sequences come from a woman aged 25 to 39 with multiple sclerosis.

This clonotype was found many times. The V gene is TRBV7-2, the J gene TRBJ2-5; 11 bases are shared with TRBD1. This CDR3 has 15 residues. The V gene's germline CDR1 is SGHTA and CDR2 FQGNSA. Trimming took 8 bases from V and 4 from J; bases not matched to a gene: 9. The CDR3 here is CASDTPGQGGETQYF. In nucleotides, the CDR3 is TGTGCCAGCGACACCCCGGGACAGGGGGGAGAGACCCAGTACTTC.

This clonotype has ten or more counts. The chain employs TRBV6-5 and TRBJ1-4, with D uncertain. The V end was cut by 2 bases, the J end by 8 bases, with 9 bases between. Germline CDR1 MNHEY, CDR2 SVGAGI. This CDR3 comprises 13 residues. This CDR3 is CASSYDGLEKLFF. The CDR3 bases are TGTGCCAGCAGTTACGACGGGTTGGAAAAACTGTTTTTT.

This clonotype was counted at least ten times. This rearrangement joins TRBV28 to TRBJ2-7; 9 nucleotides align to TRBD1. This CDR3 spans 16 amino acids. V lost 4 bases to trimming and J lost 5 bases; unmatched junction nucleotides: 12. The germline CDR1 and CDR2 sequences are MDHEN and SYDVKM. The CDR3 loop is CASSYFPGQGDHEQYF. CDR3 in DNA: TGTGCCAGCAGTTATTTCCCGGGACAGGGAGACCACGAGCAGTACTTC.

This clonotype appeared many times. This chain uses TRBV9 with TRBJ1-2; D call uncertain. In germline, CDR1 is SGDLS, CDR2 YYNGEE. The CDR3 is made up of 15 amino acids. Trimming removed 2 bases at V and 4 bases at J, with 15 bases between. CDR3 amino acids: CASSVGSAEFYGYTF. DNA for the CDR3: TGTGCCAGCAGCGTGGGATCCGCTGAATTCTATGGCTACACCTTC.

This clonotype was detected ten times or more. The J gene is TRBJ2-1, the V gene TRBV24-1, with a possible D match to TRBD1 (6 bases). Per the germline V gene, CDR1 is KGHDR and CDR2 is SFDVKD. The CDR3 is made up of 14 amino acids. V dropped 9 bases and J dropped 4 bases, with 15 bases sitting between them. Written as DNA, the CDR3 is TGTGCCACCCATGGGGGCTACGATTACAATGAGCAGTTCTTC. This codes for CATHGGYDYNEQFF.

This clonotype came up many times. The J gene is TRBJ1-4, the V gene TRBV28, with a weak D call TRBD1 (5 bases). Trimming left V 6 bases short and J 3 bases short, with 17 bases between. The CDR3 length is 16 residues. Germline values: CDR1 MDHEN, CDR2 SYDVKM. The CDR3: CASSSPGTGANEKLFF. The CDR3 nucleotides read TGTGCCAGCAGCTCCCCTGGGACTGGGGCTAATGAAAAACTGTTTTTT.

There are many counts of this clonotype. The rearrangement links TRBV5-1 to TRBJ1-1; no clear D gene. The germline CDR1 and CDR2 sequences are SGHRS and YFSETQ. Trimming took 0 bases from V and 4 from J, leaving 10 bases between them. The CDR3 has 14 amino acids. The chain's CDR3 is CASSLEAGSTEAFF. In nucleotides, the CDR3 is TGCGCCAGCAGCTTGGAGGCGGGAAGCACTGAAGCTTTCTTT.

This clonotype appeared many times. CDR3 protein: CASSLTGTGTDTQYF. In DNA form, the CDR3 reads TGTGCCAGCAGCCTCACCGGGACGGGCACAGATACGCAGTATTTT. The chain employs TRBV7-2 and TRBJ2-3; TRBD1 or TRBD2 may be the D gene (5 bases each). V was pared by 5 bases and J by 1 base, with 13 bases between. The CDR3 covers 15 residues. Germline V lookup: CDR1 SGHTA, CDR2 FQGNSA.

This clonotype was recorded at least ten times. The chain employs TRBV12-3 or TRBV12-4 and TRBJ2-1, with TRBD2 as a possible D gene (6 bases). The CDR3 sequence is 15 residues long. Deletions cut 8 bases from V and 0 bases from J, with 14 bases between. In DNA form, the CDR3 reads TGTGCCAGCGCCGGGGGTATCTCCTCCTACAATGAGCAGTTCTTC. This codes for CASAGGISSYNEQFF.

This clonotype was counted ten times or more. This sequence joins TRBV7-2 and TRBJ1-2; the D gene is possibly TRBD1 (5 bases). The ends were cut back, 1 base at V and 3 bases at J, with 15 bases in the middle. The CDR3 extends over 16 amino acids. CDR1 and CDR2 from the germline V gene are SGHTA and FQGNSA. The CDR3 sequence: CASSLGAPGTDYGYTF. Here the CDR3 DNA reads TGTGCCAGCAGCTTAGGAGCCCCAGGGACGGACTATGGCTACACCTTC.

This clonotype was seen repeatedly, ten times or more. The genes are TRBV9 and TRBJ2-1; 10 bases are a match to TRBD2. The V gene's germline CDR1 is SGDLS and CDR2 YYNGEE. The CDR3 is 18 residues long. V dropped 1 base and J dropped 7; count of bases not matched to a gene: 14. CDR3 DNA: TGTGCCAGCAGCGTAATGGGGGGCCTAGCGGGAGAATTAAATGAGCAGTTCTTC. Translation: CASSVMGGLAGELNEQFF. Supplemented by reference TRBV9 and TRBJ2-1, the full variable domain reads DSGVTQTPKHLITATGQRVTLRCSPRSGDLSVYWYQQSLDQGLQFLIQYYNGEERAKGNILERFSAQQFPDLHSELNLSSLELGDSALYFCASSVMGGLAGELNEQFFGPGTRLTVL.

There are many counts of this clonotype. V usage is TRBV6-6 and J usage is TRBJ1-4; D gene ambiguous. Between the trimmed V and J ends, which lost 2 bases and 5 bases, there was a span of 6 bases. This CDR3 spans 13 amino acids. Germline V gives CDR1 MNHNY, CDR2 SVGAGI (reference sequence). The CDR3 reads CASSYVGNEKLFF. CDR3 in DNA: TGTGCCAGCAGTTACGTAGGGAATGAAAAACTGTTTTTT.

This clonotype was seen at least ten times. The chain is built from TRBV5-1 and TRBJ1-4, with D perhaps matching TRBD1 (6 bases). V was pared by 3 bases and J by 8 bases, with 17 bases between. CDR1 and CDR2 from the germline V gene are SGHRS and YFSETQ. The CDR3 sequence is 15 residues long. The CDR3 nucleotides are TGCGCCAGCAGCTCAACAGGGCAAAGGAAGGAAAAACTGTTTTTT. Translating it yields CASSSTGQRKEKLFF.

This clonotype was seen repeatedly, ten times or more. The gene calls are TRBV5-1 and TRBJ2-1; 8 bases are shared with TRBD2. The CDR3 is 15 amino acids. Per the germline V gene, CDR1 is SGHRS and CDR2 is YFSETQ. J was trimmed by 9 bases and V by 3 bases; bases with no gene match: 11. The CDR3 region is CASSWGSGAGVEQFF. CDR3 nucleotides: TGCGCCAGCAGCTGGGGTTCGGGAGCGGGAGTTGAGCAGTTCTTC. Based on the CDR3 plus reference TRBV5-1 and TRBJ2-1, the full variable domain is KAGVTQTPRYLIKTRGQQVTLSCSPISGHRSVSWYQQTPGQGLQFLFEYFSETQRNKGNFPGRFSGRQFSNSRSEMNVSTLELGDSALYLCASSWGSGAGVEQFFGPGTRLTVL.

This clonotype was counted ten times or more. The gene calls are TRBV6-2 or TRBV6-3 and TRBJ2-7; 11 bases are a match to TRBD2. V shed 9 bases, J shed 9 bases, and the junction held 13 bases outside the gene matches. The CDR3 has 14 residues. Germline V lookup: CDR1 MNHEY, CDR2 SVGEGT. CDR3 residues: CASLRLAGTSPQYF. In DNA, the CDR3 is TGTGCCAGTCTCCGACTAGCGGGAACCTCGCCGCAGTACTTC.

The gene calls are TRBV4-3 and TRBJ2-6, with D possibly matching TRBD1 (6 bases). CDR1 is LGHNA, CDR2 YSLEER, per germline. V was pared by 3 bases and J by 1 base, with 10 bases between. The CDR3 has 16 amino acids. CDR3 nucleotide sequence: TGCGCCAGCAGCCAGTACAGGGAATCTGGGGCCAACGTCCTGACTTTC. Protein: CASSQYRESGANVLTF.

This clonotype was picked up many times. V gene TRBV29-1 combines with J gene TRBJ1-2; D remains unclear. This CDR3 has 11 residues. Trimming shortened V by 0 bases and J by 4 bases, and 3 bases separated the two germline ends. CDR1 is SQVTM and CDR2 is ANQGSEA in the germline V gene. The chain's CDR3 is CSVEEGYGYTF. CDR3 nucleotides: TGCAGCGTTGAAGAGGGCTATGGCTACACCTTC.

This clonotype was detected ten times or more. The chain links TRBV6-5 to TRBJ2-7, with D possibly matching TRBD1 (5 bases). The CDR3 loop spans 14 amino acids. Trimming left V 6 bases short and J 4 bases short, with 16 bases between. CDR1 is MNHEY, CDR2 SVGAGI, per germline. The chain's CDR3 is CASSLDRKGYEQYF. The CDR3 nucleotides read TGTGCCAGCAGCCTCGACAGAAAAGGTTACGAGCAGTACTTC.

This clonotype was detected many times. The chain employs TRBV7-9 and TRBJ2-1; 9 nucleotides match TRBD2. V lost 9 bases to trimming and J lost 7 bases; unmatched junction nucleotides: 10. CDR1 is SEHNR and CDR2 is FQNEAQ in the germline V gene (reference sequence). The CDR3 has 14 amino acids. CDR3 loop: CASHRAGGSNEQFF. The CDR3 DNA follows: TGTGCCAGTCACAGGGCGGGAGGGTCAAATGAGCAGTTCTTC. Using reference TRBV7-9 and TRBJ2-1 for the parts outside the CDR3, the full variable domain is DTGVSQNPRHKITKRGQNVTFRCDPISEHNRLYWYRQTLGQGPEFLTYFQNEAQLEKSRLLSDRFSAERPKGSFSTLEIQRTEQGDSAMYLCASHRAGGSNEQFFGPGTRLTVL.